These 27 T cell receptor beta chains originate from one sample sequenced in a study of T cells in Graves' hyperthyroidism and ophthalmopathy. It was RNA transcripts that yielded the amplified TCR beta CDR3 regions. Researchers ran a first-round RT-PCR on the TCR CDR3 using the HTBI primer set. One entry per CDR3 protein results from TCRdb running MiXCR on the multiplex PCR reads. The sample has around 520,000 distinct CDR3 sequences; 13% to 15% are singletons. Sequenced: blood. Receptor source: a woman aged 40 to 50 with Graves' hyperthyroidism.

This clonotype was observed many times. In DNA form, the CDR3 reads TGCGCCAGCACAAAGGCAGAGAACACTGAAGCTTTCTTT. It yields the protein CASTKAENTEAFF. V gene TRBV5-1 combines with J gene TRBJ1-1; D is undetermined. CDR1 is SGHRS, CDR2 YFSETQ, per germline. CDR3 length: 13 amino acids. Deletions cut 6 bases from V and 1 base from J, with 10 bases between.

The CDR3 sequence: CASSKGLGQETQYF. CDR3 sequence (DNA): TGTGCCAGCAGCAAGGGACTAGGCCAAGAGACCCAGTACTTC. The chain carries TRBV5-6 and TRBJ2-5, with 8 bases aligning to TRBD2. The CDR3 contains 14 residues. Germline V lookup: CDR1 SGHDT, CDR2 YYEEEE. Trimming cost V 4 bases and J 1 base; bases outside gene matches: 3.

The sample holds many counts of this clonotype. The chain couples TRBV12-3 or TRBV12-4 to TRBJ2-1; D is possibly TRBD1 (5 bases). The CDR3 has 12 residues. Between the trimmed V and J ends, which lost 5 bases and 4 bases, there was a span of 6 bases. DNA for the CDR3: TGTGCCAGCAGTCGACAGTACAATGAGCAGTTCTTC. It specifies CASSRQYNEQFF.

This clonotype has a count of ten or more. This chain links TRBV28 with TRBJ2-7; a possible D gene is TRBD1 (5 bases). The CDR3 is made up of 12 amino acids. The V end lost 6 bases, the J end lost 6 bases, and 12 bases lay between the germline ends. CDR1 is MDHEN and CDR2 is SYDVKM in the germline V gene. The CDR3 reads CASSLPRAEQYF. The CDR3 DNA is TGTGCCAGCAGCCTCCCCAGGGCCGAGCAGTACTTC.

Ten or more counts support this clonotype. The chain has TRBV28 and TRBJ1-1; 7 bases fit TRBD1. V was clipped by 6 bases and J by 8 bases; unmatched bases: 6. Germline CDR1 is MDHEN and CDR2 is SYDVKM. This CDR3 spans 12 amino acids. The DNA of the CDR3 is TGTGCCAGCAGGGTGGCAGGGGGAGAAGCTTTCTTT. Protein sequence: CASRVAGGEAFF.

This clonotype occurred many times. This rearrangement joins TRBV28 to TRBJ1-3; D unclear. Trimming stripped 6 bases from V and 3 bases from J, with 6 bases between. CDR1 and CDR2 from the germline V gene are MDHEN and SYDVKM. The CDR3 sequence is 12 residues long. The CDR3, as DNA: TGTGCCAGCAGCCCAGGTGGAAACACCATATATTTT. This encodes CASSPGGNTIYF.

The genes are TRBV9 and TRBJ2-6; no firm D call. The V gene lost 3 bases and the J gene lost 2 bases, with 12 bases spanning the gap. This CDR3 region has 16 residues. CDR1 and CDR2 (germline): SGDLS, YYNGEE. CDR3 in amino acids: CASSETDSPGANVLTF. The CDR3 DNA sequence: TGTGCCAGCAGCGAGACGGATAGCCCTGGGGCCAACGTCCTGACTTTC.

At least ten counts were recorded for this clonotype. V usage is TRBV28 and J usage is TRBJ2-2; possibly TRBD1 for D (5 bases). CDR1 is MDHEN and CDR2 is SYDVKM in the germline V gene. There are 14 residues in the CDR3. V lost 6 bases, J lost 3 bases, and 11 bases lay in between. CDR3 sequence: CASRSGLDTGELFF. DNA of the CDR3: TGTGCCAGCAGATCAGGGTTGGACACCGGGGAGCTGTTTTTT.

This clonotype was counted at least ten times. Here the CDR3 DNA reads TGTGCCAGCAGTCCCGACGACAGGCGAACCTATGGCTACACCTTC. It translates to CASSPDDRRTYGYTF. The chain recombines TRBV6-1 with TRBJ1-2; a possible D gene is TRBD1 (6 bases). V was trimmed by 5 bases and J by 4 bases, leaving 17 bases between them. This CDR3 has 15 residues. Germline CDR1 is MNHNS and CDR2 is SASEGT.

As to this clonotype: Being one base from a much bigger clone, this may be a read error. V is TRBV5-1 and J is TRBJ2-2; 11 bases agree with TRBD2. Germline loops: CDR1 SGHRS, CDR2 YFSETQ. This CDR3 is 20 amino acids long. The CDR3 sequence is CASSLFLAGGLAGNTGELLF. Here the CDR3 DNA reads TGCGCCAGCAGCTTGTTTCTAGCGGGAGGCCTTGCGGGAAACACCGGGGAGCTGCTTTTT.

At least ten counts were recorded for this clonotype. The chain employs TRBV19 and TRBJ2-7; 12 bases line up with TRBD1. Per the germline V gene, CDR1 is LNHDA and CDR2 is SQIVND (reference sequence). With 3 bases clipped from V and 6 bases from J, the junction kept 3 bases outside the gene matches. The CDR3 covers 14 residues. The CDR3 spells CASSIGTGGGEQYF. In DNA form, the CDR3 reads TGTGCCAGTAGTATTGGGACAGGGGGCGGCGAGCAGTACTTC.

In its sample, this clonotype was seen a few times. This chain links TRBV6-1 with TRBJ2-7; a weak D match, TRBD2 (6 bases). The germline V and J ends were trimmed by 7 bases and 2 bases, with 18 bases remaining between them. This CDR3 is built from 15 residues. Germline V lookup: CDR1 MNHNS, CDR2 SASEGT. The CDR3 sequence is CASKGGEPSPYEQYF. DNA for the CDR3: TGTGCCAGCAAAGGAGGGGAGCCCTCTCCCTACGAGCAGTACTTC.

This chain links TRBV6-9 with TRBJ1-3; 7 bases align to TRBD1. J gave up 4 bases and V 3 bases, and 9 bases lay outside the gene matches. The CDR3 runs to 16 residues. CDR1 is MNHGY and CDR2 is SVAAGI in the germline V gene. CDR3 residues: CASSYTTGAGGNTIYF. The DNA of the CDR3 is TGTGCCAGCAGTTACACAACAGGGGCGGGGGGAAACACCATATATTTT.

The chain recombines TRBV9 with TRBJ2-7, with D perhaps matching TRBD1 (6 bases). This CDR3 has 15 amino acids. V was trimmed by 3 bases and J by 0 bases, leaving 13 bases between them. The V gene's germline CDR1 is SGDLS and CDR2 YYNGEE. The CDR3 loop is CASSADSRSSYEQYF. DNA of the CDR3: TGTGCCAGCAGCGCGGACAGCAGAAGCTCCTACGAGCAGTACTTC.

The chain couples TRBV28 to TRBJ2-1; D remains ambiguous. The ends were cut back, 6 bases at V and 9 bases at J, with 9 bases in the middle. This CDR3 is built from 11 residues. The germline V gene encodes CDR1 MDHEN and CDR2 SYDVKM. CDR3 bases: TGTGCCAGCAGCCCGGACCCTGAGCAGTTCTTC. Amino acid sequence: CASSPDPEQFF.

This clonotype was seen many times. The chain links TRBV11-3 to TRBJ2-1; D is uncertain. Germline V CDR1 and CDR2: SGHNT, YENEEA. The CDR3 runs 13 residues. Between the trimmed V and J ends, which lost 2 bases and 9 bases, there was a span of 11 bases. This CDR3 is CASSLLPIGEQFF. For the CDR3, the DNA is TGTGCCAGCAGCTTACTCCCGATTGGTGAGCAGTTCTTC.

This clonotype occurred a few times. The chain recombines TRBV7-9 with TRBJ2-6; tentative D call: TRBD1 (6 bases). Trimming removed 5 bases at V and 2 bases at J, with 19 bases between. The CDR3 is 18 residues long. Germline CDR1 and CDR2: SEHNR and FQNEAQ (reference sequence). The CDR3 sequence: CASSHTGNLGPGANVLTF. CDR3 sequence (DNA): TGTGCCAGCAGCCACACAGGGAATCTGGGCCCTGGGGCCAACGTCCTGACTTTC.

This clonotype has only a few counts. The CDR3 loop is CASSKTRHLSETQYF. CDR3 coding DNA: TGTGCCAGCAGCAAGACTAGGCATTTATCGGAGACCCAGTACTTC. The chain links TRBV9 to TRBJ2-5; perhaps TRBD2 as D (6 bases). CDR3 length equals 15 residues. Germline values: CDR1 SGDLS, CDR2 YYNGEE. Trimming took 4 bases from V and 5 from J, leaving 18 bases between them.

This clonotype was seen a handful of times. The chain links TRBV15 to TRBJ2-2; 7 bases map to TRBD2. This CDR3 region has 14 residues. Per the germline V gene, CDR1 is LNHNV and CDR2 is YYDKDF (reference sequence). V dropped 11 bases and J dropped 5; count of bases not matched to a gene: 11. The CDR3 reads CASGLGGRTGELFF. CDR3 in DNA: TGTGCCTCCGGACTCGGCGGGAGAACCGGGGAGCTGTTTTTT.

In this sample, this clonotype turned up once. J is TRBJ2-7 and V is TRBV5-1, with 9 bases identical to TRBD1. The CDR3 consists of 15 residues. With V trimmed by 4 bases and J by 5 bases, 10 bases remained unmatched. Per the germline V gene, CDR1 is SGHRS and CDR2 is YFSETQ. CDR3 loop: CASSPSGQGLDEQYF. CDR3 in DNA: TGCGCCAGCAGCCCATCGGGACAGGGTCTTGACGAGCAGTACTTC.

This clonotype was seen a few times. This CDR3 reads CASSLDLGQNQPQHF. DNA of the CDR3: TGTGCCAGCAGCTTAGATTTGGGGCAGAACCAGCCCCAGCATTTT. The chain links TRBV7-9 to TRBJ1-5, with D perhaps TRBD1 (5 bases). This CDR3 is built from 15 residues. Germline V lookup: CDR1 SEHNR, CDR2 FQNEAQ (reference sequence). The germline V and J ends were trimmed by 1 base and 7 bases, with 14 bases remaining between them.

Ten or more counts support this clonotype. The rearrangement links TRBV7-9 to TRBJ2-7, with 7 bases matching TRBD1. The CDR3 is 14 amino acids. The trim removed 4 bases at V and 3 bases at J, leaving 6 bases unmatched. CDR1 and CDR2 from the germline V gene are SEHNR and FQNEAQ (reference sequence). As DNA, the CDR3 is TGTGCCAGCAGCTCCGGGACAGTCCTCTACGAGCAGTACTTC. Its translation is CASSSGTVLYEQYF.

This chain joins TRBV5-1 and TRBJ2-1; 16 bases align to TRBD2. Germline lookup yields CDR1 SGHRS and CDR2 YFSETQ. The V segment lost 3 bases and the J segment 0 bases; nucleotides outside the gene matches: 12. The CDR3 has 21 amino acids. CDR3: CASSSHPGLAGGTNSYNEQFF. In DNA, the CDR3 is TGCGCCAGCAGCTCCCACCCGGGACTAGCGGGAGGGACCAACTCCTACAATGAGCAGTTCTTC.

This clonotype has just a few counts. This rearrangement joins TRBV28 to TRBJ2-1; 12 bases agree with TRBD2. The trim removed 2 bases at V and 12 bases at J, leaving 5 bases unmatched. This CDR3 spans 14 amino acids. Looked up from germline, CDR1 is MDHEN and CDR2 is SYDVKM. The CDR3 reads CASSLLAGGRRQFF. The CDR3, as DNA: TGTGCCAGCAGTTTACTAGCGGGGGGGCGGAGGCAGTTCTTC.

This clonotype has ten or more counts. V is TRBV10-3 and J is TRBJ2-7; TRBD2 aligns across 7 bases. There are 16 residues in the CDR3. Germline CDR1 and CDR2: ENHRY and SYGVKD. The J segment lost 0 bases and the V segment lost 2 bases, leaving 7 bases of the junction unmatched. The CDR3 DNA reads TGTGCCATCAGTGAGGTCGGGGAGGGAGCCTCCTACGAGCAGTACTTC. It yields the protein CAISEVGEGASYEQYF.

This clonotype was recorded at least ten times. DNA of the CDR3: TGTGCCTGGAGTTCGAAAGGACAGGGCTACGAGCAGTACTTC. Translated, it gives CAWSSKGQGYEQYF. The V gene is TRBV30, the J gene TRBJ2-7; 8 bases map to TRBD1. CDR1 and CDR2 from the germline V gene are GTSNPN and SVGIG (reference sequence). Trimming cost V 2 bases and J 3 bases; bases outside gene matches: 6. The CDR3 is made up of 14 amino acids.

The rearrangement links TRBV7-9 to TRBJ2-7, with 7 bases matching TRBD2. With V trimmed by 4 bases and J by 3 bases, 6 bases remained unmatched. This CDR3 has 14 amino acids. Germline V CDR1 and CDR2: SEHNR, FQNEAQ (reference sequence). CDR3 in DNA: TGTGCCAGCAGCTCCAGCGGGACCTTCTACGAGCAGTACTTC. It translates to CASSSSGTFYEQYF.